This T cell receptor (beta chain) was captured by sequencing in a study of early T cells in non-severe SARS-CoV-2 infection. V shed 1 base and J shed 2 bases, with 8 bases lying between them. From germline, CDR1 is SGHTA and CDR2 FQGNSA. The CDR3 runs 14 residues. TCRdb ran MiXCR on the 5' RACE reads and lists one entry per CDR3 protein. In the table there are fewer than 45,000 distinct CDR3 sequences, 8.5% to 10% of which are singletons. Sequencing used whole blood. The chain joins TRBV7-2 to TRBJ2-5; D not resolved. The source of this sequence is an adult who was a healthcare worker with PCR-confirmed SARS-CoV-2 infection or an uninfected control (not recorded which). Written as DNA, the CDR3 is TGTGCCAGCAGCTTAGGATCAGCTCAAGAGACCCAGTACTTC. Amino acids: CASSLGSAQETQYF.